This T cell receptor (beta chain) was sequenced during a study of cytomegalovirus exposure and HLA in healthy donors. The wider study: Prior work identified around 120 million unique TCR beta sequences in some 200 million T cells. Genotyping of about 400 donors showed that around 81% belonged to the Caucasian-associated ancestry cluster. General study results and limits: Owing to their indistinguishability, certain V segments, notably TRBV6-2 and TRBV6-3, were excluded.

This cohort consisted of healthy bone marrow donors. It was with 60 Vbeta and 13 Jbeta primers that the PCR ran. Clones were read by immunoSEQ multiplex PCR, and TCRdb kept only the in-frame ones, dropping some. The sample contains approximately 140,000 clones, 75% to 85% of which appear only once. The CDR3 length is 14 residues. The V end was cut by 1 base, the J end by 7 bases, with 13 bases between. The germline V gene encodes CDR1 SGHDN and CDR2 FVKESK. Worth noting for this clone: The antigen remains unidentified.

The clonotype comes from a female donor in good health and CMV-seronegative. The specimen sequenced was PBMCs. The chain joins TRBV14 to TRBJ1-2; D not certain. The CDR3 sequence is CASSQGWGGGGYTF. The CDR3 DNA reads as TGTGCCAGCAGCCAAGGATGGGGAGGAGGTGGCTACACCTTC.